This T cell receptor beta chain was found in a study of CD8 T cells in ankylosing spondylitis. Findings and caveats of the study: Past studies reported some motif variants in reactive arthritis synovial fluid and blood. Made up of eight highly homologous variants, a TCR beta motif appeared characteristic of ankylosing spondylitis blood. Clones tied to disease were said to be significantly enriched in matched ankylosing spondylitis synovial fluid.

Generation of TCR beta libraries employed quantitative 5'-RACE incorporating molecular barcodes. TCRdb re-derived calls from the 5' RACE reads in MiXCR, one entry per CDR3 protein. Among fewer than 250,000 distinct CDR3 sequences listed, roughly 18% were seen once. Details on this clonotype: Antigen: not known.

The CDR3 sequence is 17 residues long. Germline loops: CDR1 DFQATT, CDR2 SNEGSKA (reference sequence). Trimming stripped 3 bases from V and 0 bases from J, with 18 bases between. The receptor comes from a male donor with ankylosing spondylitis. Sequencing was performed on blood, either unsorted or a sorted T cell fraction (not recorded which). The chain uses TRBV20-1 and TRBJ2-1; D perhaps matches TRBD2 (6 bases). The CDR3 protein is CSASYGGAGSSYNEQFF. In DNA, the CDR3 is TGCAGTGCTAGTTATGGGGGAGCGGGTAGCTCCTACAATGAGCAGTTCTTC.